These 10 T cell receptor beta chains share one sample of origin, sequenced in a study of blood T cell repertoires in COVID-19. TCRdb keeps only in-frame clones here, not all; method: immunoSEQ multiplex PCR. This sample has under 300,000 clones; approximately 80% occur once, and the top ten carry under 4.5%. Sequences were obtained from peripheral blood. The receptors were sampled from a middle-aged woman with active or convalescent COVID-19.

The rearrangement links TRBV6-5 to TRBJ2-2; D perhaps matches TRBD1 (6 bases). V was clipped by 5 bases and J by 7 bases, with 14 bases between them. The CDR3 loop spans 14 amino acids. Germline-derived CDR1 and CDR2 are MNHEY and SVGAGI. The CDR3 DNA sequence: TGTGCCAGCAGTCTACAGGGAGACCTCGGGGAGCTGTTTTTT. Translation: CASSLQGDLGELFF.

V and J are TRBV12-3 or TRBV12-4 and TRBJ1-2; D may be TRBD1 (5 bases). The CDR3 covers 11 residues. Trimming cost V 8 bases and J 4 bases, with 8 bases left between them. CDR3 region: CASGASYGYTF. The CDR3 nucleotides read TGTGCCAGCGGGGCTTCCTATGGCTACACCTTC.

The rearrangement joins TRBV3-1 (or the pseudogene TRBV3-2) to TRBJ2-5; TRBD1 aligns across 9 bases. This CDR3 comprises 17 residues. Germline-derived CDR1 and CDR2 are LGHDT and YNNKEL (reference sequence). Germline trimming cut 1 base from V and 5 bases from J; bases unmatched to any gene: 11. This CDR3 reads CASSQGAGTGPAETQYF. The CDR3 bases are TGTGCCAGCAGCCAAGGGGCCGGGACAGGGCCTGCGGAGACCCAGTACTTC.

V gene TRBV18 combines with J gene TRBJ2-7; 7 bases line up with TRBD1. The CDR3 loop spans 14 amino acids. Per the germline V gene, CDR1 is KGHSH and CDR2 is LQKENI. The CDR3 coding sequence is TGTGCCAGCCCACCGGGACAGAGCTCCTACGAGCAGTACGTC. Translating gives CASPPGQSSYEQYV.

Of note for this clone: At one end, the junction sequence differs from germline, possibly due to a read error. The chain recombines TRBV5-1 with TRBJ2-1, with no clear D. The germline gives CDR1 SGHRS, CDR2 YFSETQ. This CDR3 is 12 amino acids long. This CDR3 reads CASSLENQVRIF. CDR3 nucleotides: TGCGCCAGCAGCTTGGAAAATCAGGTCCGGATCTTC.

This chain uses TRBV7-9 with TRBJ2-1, with D hard to call. The CDR3 loop spans 14 amino acids. Germline lookup yields CDR1 SEHNR and CDR2 FQNEAQ (reference sequence). The germline V and J ends were trimmed by 0 bases and 6 bases, with 9 bases remaining between them. The CDR3 sequence is CASSLASRGNEQFF. CDR3 bases: TGTGCCAGCAGCTTAGCGAGTAGAGGCAATGAGCAGTTCTTC.

This chain uses TRBV7-2 with TRBJ1-5, with 8 bases identical to TRBD1. The CDR3 is 14 amino acids. The V gene end was trimmed by 5 bases and the J gene end by 9 bases; junction bases not matched to a gene: 9. Per the germline V gene, CDR1 is SGHTA and CDR2 is FQGNSA. The CDR3 bases are TGTGCCAGCAGCACCGGACAGGGAATACGGCCCCAGCATTTT. This encodes CASSTGQGIRPQHF.

This clone appeared a few times. Other nucleotide sequences in the sample specify the same CDR3. The V gene is TRBV5-1, the J gene TRBJ1-1; D uncertain. The CDR3 has 13 amino acids. V lost 0 bases to trimming and J lost 2 bases, with 5 bases between them. Germline assignment: CDR1 SGHRS and CDR2 YFSETQ. The CDR3 DNA reads TGCGCCAGCAGCTTGGACAGAAACACTGAAGCTTTCTTT. This sequence encodes CASSLDRNTEAFF.

The CDR3 nucleotides read TGTGCCAGCAGCCCGGTCCCAGGGGGGCGGGAGCTGTTTTTT. Encoded protein: CASSPVPGGRELFF. This chain joins TRBV3-1 (or the pseudogene TRBV3-2) and TRBJ2-2; possibly TRBD1 for D (7 bases). The CDR3 consists of 14 residues. Germline V gene lookup returns CDR1 LGHDT and CDR2 YNNKEL (reference sequence). Trimming left V 4 bases short and J 9 bases short, with 15 bases between.

This chain links TRBV7-3 with TRBJ2-3; 7 bases are shared with TRBD2. The CDR3 consists of 16 residues. Trimming at V came to 3 bases and at J to 6 bases, leaving 12 bases not matched to a gene. The germline V gene has CDR1 SGHTA and CDR2 FQGTGA. The chain's CDR3 is CASSLAPTGGSDTQYF. CDR3 nucleotide sequence: TGTGCCAGCAGCTTGGCCCCCACGGGGGGTAGTGATACGCAGTATTTT.